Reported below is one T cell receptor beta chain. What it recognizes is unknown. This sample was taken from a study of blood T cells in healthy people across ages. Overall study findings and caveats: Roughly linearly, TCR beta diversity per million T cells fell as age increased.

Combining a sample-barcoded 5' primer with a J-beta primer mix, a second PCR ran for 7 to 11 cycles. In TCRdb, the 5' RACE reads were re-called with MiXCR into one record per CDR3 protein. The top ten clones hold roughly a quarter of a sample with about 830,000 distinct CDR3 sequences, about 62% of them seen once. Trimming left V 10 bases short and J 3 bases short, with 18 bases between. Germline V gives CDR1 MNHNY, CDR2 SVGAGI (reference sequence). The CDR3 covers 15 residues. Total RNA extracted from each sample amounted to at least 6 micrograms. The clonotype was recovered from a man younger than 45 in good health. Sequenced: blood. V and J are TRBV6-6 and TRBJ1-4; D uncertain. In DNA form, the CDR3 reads TGTGCCACCTTAACCACATACAGATCTAATGAAAAACTGTTTTTT. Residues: CATLTTYRSNEKLFF.